Below, 19 T cell receptor beta chains from the same sample are listed, as sequenced in a study of cytomegalovirus exposure and HLA in healthy donors. The study ran its PCR with 60 Vbeta and 13 Jbeta primers. TCRdb's copy holds only in-frame clones and misses some; the assay was immunoSEQ multiplex PCR. The repertoire holds about 160,000 clones, with about 75% as singletons. Sample: PBMCs. The receptors originated from a woman between 50 and 59 years old in good health and CMV-seropositive.

The chain combines TRBV19 with TRBJ2-7, with 7 positions matching TRBD1. The CDR3 length is 12 residues. Trimming took 5 bases from V and 6 from J; bases not matched to a gene: 4. Germline V gene sequence: CDR1 LNHDA, CDR2 SQIVND (reference sequence). The CDR3 region is CASSAGTAEQYF. The CDR3 nucleotides read TGTGCCAGTAGTGCCGGGACAGCCGAGCAGTACTTC.

This chain uses TRBV7-9 with TRBJ1-1; the match to TRBD1 covers 8 bases. Germline V gene lookup returns CDR1 SEHNR and CDR2 FQNEAQ (reference sequence). CDR3 length equals 13 residues. V shed 6 bases, J shed 6 bases, and the junction held 6 bases outside the gene matches. Here the CDR3 reads CASRQTGVSEAFF. Written as DNA, the CDR3 is TGTGCCAGCAGACAGACAGGGGTCTCTGAAGCTTTCTTT. Supplemented by reference TRBV7-9 and TRBJ1-1, the full variable domain reads DTGVSQNPRHKITKRGQNVTFRCDPISEHNRLYWYRQTLGQGPEFLTYFQNEAQLEKSRLLSDRFSAERPKGSFSTLEIQRTEQGDSAMYLCASRQTGVSEAFFGQGTRLTVV.

This chain uses TRBV18 with TRBJ1-5, with 7 bases matching TRBD1. CDR3 length equals 16 residues. CDR1 and CDR2 (germline): KGHSH, LQKENI. The trim removed 4 bases at V and 3 bases at J, leaving 9 bases unmatched. CDR3 in DNA: TGTGCCAGCTCACTCTCGACAGGGAGGAACAATCAGCCCCAGCATTTT. Encoded protein: CASSLSTGRNNQPQHF.

The V call is TRBV5-1, the J call TRBJ1-4, with TRBD1 matching over 8 bases. Per germline, CDR1 SGHRS and CDR2 YFSETQ. V shed 4 bases and J 4 bases; nucleotides not matched to a gene: 12. The CDR3 totals 17 residues. DNA for the CDR3: TGCGCCAGCAGCCCCAGCAGGGGGCAAGATTATAATGAAAAACTGTTTTTT. It is translated as CASSPSRGQDYNEKLFF.

This chain joins TRBV2 and TRBJ2-1; perhaps TRBD2 as D (6 bases). The CDR3 consists of 15 residues. V was cut by 4 bases and J by 0 bases, with 10 bases left in between. Germline V CDR1 and CDR2: SNHLY, FYNNEI. This chain's CDR3 is CASSALANSYNEQFF. In DNA form, the CDR3 reads TGTGCCAGCAGTGCCCTAGCGAACTCCTACAATGAGCAGTTCTTC.

The rearrangement links TRBV7-8 to TRBJ2-7; D remains ambiguous. This CDR3 is built from 12 residues. The ends were cut back, 1 base at V and 4 bases at J, with 5 bases in the middle. Germline CDR1 is SGHVS and CDR2 is FQNEAQ. The CDR3 here is CASSLVKYEQYF. The CDR3 nucleotides read TGTGCCAGCAGCTTAGTTAAATACGAGCAGTACTTC.

The chain combines TRBV2 with TRBJ2-1; D is unresolved. The CDR3 contains 14 residues. Germline V gives CDR1 SNHLY, CDR2 FYNNEI. The V gene lost 4 bases and the J gene lost 1 base, with 8 bases spanning the gap. CDR3 bases: TGTGCCAGCAGTGCGGTGTCTTCCTACAATGAGCAGTTCTTC. It codes for CASSAVSSYNEQFF.

The J gene is TRBJ2-1, the V gene TRBV6-1; no reliable D call. Germline V gives CDR1 MNHNS, CDR2 SASEGT. The CDR3 has 14 residues. The ends were cut back, 7 bases at V and 0 bases at J, with 10 bases in the middle. CDR3 nucleotide sequence: TGTGCCAGCAAAGGTAGCTTCTCCTACAATGAGCAGTTCTTC. Its translation is CASKGSFSYNEQFF.

CDR3 in DNA: TGTGCCAGCACGAGCTGGCAGACGCGGGATCGAAAACTGTTTTTT. Encoded protein: CASTSWQTRDRKLFF. The chain is built from TRBV28 and TRBJ1-4, with D uncertain. Per germline, CDR1 MDHEN and CDR2 SYDVKM. V was pared by 7 bases and J by 10 bases, with 22 bases between. The CDR3 consists of 15 residues.

The V gene is TRBV4-3, the J gene TRBJ2-7; no definite D call. CDR3 size: 16 residues. Germline V gives CDR1 LGHNA, CDR2 YSLEER. V lost 0 bases to trimming and J lost 2 bases, with 14 bases between them. In DNA, the CDR3 is TGCGCCAGCAGCCAAGAATTTGGGCAGGCGACCTACGAGCAGTACTTC. Its protein product is CASSQEFGQATYEQYF.

This clone was seen a handful of times. One junction end disagrees with the germline gene, perhaps due to a read error. The chain joins TRBV18 to TRBJ1-1; TRBD1 matches at 8 bases. The CDR3 has 15 amino acids. From germline, CDR1 is KGHSH and CDR2 LQKENI. CDR3 sequence: CASSPRQGQNAEAFF. In nucleotides, the CDR3 is TGTGCCAGCTCACCTCGACAGGGGCAGAACGCTGAAGCTTTCTTT.

The chain recombines TRBV11-2 with TRBJ2-1; no clear D gene. V dropped 3 bases and J dropped 7 bases, with 7 bases sitting between them. Germline loops: CDR1 SGHAT, CDR2 FQNNGV. The CDR3 covers 12 residues. CDR3 loop: CASSLLRNEQFF. In DNA, the CDR3 is TGTGCCAGCAGCTTGTTACGGAATGAGCAGTTCTTC.

The chain combines TRBV19 with TRBJ1-5, with D possibly matching TRBD1 (6 bases). The V end was cut by 6 bases, the J end by 1 base, with 16 bases between. The CDR3 runs to 16 residues. The germline V gene encodes CDR1 LNHDA and CDR2 SQIVND (reference sequence). CDR3 DNA: TGTGCCAGTAGCTCGCAGGGGTGGGTCAGCAATCAGCCCCAGCATTTT. Translating gives CASSSQGWVSNQPQHF.

Details on this clone: Different DNA sequences within this sample yield the same CDR3. This rearrangement joins TRBV9 to TRBJ1-5, with D maybe TRBD1 (6 bases). With 4 bases removed from V and 0 bases from J, the gap between germline ends came to 8 bases. This CDR3 has 14 residues. The germline V gene has CDR1 SGDLS and CDR2 YYNGEE. CDR3 in DNA: TGTGCCAGCAGCCGGGGGGCTAGCAATCAGCCCCAGCATTTT. Translated, it gives CASSRGASNQPQHF.

This clone was recorded once. One end of the junction does not line up with germline, which may come from a read error. This same CDR3 is encoded by further DNA sequences in the sample. This chain links TRBV6-5 with TRBJ1-6; 10 positions match TRBD1. From germline, CDR1 is MNHEY and CDR2 SVGAGI. The CDR3 length is 16 residues. Here the CDR3 DNA reads TGCGCCAGCAGTTCCCGACAGGGGGCCGATAATTCACCCCTCCACTTT. Translated, it gives CASSSRQGADNSPLHF.

The rearrangement links TRBV27 to TRBJ2-7; maybe TRBD1 (5 bases). V dropped 5 bases and J dropped 0 bases, with 14 bases sitting between them. The CDR3 is made up of 15 amino acids. Germline values: CDR1 MNHEY, CDR2 SMNVEV (reference sequence). CDR3 loop: CASSTTRQGSYEQYF. For the CDR3, the DNA is TGTGCCAGCAGTACGACAAGGCAGGGCTCCTACGAGCAGTACTTC.

The rearrangement joins TRBV6-5 to TRBJ1-4, with a possible D match to TRBD1 (6 bases). The CDR3 sequence is 13 residues long. The ends were cut back, 6 bases at V and 8 bases at J, with 13 bases in the middle. Germline loops: CDR1 MNHEY, CDR2 SVGAGI. For the CDR3, the DNA is TGTGCCAGCAGGATGGGGACATGGGAAAAACTGTTTTTT. It encodes CASRMGTWEKLFF.

J is TRBJ2-3 and V is TRBV13; a possible D gene is TRBD2 (7 bases). The CDR3 contains 16 residues. The V gene's germline CDR1 is PRHDT and CDR2 FYEKMQ (reference sequence). The germline V and J ends were trimmed by 0 bases and 2 bases, with 12 bases remaining between them. The CDR3 DNA is TGTGCCAGCAGCTTAGGCCGGGGGGCTGACACAGATACGCAGTATTTT. Amino acids: CASSLGRGADTDTQYF.

V and J are TRBV6-6 and TRBJ2-7; D is perhaps TRBD2 (5 bases). Germline CDR1 and CDR2: MNHNY and SVGAGI (reference sequence). The germline V and J ends were trimmed by 7 bases and 2 bases, with 18 bases remaining between them. CDR3 length: 15 amino acids. CDR3 loop: CASTPPGLPAYEQYF. The CDR3 coding sequence is TGTGCCAGCACCCCCCCCGGACTTCCAGCCTACGAGCAGTACTTC.